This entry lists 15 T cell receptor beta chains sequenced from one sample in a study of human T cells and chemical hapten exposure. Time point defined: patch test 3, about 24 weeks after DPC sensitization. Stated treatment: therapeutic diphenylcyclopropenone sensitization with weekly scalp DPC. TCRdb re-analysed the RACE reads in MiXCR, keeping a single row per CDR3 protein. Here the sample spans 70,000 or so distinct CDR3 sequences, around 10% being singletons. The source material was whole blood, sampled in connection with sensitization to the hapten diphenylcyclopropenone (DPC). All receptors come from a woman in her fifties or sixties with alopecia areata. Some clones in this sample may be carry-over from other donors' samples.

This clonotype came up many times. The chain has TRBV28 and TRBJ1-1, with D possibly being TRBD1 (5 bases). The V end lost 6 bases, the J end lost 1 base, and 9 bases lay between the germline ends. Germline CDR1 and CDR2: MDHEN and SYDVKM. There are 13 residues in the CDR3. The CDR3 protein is CASRFTGNTEAFF. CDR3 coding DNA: TGTGCCAGCAGGTTCACAGGGAACACTGAAGCTTTCTTT.

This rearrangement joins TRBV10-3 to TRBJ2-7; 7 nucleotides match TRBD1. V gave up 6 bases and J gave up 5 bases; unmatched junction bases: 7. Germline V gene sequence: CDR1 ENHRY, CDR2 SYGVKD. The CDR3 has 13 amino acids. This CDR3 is CAIRTGQVHEQYF. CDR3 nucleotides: TGTGCCATCAGAACTGGACAGGTCCACGAGCAGTACTTC.

The CDR3 spells CASSSRRDRSSYEQYF. The DNA of the CDR3 is TGTGCCAGCAGCTCCCGCCGGGACAGGAGCTCCTACGAGCAGTACTTC. The chain employs TRBV11-3 and TRBJ2-7, with 8 bases lining up with TRBD1. Germline V gene sequence: CDR1 SGHNT, CDR2 YENEEA. This CDR3 spans 16 amino acids. V lost 4 bases, J lost 0 bases, and 8 bases stayed unmatched.

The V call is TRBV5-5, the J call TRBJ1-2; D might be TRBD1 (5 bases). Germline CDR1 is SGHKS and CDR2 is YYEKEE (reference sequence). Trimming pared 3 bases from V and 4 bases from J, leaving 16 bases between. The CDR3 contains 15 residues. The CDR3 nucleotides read TGTGCCAGCAGCTCCAAGGGGCACTTTCCCTATGGCTACACCTTC. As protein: CASSSKGHFPYGYTF.

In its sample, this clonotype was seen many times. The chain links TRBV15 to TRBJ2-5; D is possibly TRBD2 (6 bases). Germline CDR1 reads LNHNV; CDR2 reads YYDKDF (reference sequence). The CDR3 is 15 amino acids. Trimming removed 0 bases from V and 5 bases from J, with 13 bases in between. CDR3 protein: CATSRDRAGGETQYF. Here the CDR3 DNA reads TGTGCCACCAGCAGAGATCGGGCCGGAGGGGAGACCCAGTACTTC.

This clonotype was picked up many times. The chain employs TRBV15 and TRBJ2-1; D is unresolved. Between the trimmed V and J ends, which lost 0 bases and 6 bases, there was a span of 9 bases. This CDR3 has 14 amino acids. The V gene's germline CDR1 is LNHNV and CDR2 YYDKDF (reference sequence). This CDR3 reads CATSRDRTGNEQFF. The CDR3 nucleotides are TGTGCCACCAGCAGAGATCGTACGGGCAATGAGCAGTTCTTC.

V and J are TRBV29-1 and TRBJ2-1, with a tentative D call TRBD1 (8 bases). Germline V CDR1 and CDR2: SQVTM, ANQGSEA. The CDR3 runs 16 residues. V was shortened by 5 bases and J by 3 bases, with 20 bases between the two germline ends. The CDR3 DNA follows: TGCAGCGTTACCTCAACAGGGGGGGCGGACTACAATGAGCAGTTCTTC. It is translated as CSVTSTGGADYNEQFF.

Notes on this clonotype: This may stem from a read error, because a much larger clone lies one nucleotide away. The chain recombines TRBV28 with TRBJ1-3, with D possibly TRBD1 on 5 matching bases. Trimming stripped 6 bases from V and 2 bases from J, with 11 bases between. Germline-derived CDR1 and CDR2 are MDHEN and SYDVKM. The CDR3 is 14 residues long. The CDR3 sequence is CASSWGRPGNTIYF. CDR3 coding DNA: TGTGCCAGCAGCTGGGGACGGCCTGGAAACACCATATATTTT.

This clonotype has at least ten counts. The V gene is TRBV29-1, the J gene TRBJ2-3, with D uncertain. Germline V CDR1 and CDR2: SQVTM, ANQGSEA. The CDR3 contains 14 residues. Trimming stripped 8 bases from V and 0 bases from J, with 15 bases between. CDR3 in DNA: TGCAGCTTCTCCCCTGGCTACAGCACAGATACGCAGTATTTT. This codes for CSFSPGYSTDTQYF.

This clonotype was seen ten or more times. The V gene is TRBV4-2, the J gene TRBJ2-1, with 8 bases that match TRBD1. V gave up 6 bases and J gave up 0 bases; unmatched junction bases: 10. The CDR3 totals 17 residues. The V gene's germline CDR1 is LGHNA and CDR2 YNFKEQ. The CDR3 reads CASRYLPGTGSYNEQFF. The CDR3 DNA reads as TGTGCCAGCAGGTACTTACCCGGGACAGGCTCCTACAATGAGCAGTTCTTC.

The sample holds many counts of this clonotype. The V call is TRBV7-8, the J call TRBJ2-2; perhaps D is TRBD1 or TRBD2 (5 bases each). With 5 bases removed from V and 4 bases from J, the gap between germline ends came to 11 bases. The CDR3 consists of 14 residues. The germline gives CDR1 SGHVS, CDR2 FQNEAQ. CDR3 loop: CASSPLGTTGELFF. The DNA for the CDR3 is TGTGCCAGCAGCCCCCTGGGGACCACCGGGGAGCTGTTTTTT.

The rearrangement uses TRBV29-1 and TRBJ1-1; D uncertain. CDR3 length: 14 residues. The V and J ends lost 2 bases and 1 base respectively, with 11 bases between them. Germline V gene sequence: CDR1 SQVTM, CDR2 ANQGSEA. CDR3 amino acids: CSVEIGRQNTEAFF. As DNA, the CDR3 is TGCAGCGTTGAAATAGGTCGGCAGAACACTGAAGCTTTCTTT.

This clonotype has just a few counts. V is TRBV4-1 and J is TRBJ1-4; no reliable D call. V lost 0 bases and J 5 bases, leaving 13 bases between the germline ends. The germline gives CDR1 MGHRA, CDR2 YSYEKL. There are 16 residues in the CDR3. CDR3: CASSQDQRGLNEKLFF. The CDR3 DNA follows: TGCGCCAGCAGCCAAGATCAACGAGGGTTGAATGAAAAACTGTTTTTT.

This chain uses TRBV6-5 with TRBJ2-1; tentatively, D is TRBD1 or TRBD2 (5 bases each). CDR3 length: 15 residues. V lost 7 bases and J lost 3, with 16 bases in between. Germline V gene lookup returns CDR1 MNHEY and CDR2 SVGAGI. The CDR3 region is CASTGGSLGYNEQFF. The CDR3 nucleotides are TGTGCCAGCACTGGGGGATCGCTAGGCTACAATGAGCAGTTCTTC.

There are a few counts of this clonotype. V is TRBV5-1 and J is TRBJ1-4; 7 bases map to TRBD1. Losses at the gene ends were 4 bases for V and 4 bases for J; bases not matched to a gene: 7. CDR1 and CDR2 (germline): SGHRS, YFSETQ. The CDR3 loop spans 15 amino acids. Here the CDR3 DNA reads TGCGCCAGCAGCACTGGGACAGTGTTTAATGAAAAACTGTTTTTT. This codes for CASSTGTVFNEKLFF.